The 13 T cell receptor beta chains below were found in one sample sequenced in a study of cytomegalovirus exposure and HLA in healthy donors (dated by TCRdb to about 2017). The library was obtained by the immunoSEQ multiplex PCR assay. For the multiplex PCR, a mixture combining 60 forward primers for TCR Vbeta segments and 13 reverse primers for TCR Jbeta segments was used. TCRdb took this table from immuneACCESS and kept in-frame rearrangements with V and J called. Such tables lack part of the clones; where checked against another copy, unresolved V genes explain under half of the gap, and the rest is unexplained. The sample table records some 130,000 clones; 70% to 80% of these occur just once. Of the sample, about 2% is held by the ten largest clones. Sequenced input: PBMCs. The receptor source for this set is a man younger than 45 in good health and CMV-seronegative.

The V and J genes are TRBV2 and TRBJ2-2, with 8 positions matching TRBD1. Germline assignment: CDR1 SNHLY and CDR2 FYNNEI. V was clipped by 6 bases and J by 6 bases; unmatched bases: 9. The CDR3 has 15 amino acids. This CDR3 reads CASRSDRADSGELFF. The CDR3 DNA sequence: TGTGCCAGCAGGTCGGACAGGGCGGATTCCGGGGAGCTGTTTTTT.

This clone was recorded only once. The CDR3 nucleotides read TGTGCCAGCATGGGGGCCAGCGAAAAAGGAAACACCATATATTTT. Translating gives CASMGASEKGNTIYF. The rearrangement links TRBV28 to TRBJ1-3; possible D gene TRBD1, 6 bases. Germline lookup yields CDR1 MDHEN and CDR2 SYDVKM. This CDR3 is 15 amino acids long. V was clipped by 7 bases and J by 4 bases, with 17 bases between them.

The chain combines TRBV11-2 with TRBJ2-1; no clear D gene. This CDR3 is 12 amino acids long. The V gene's germline CDR1 is SGHAT and CDR2 FQNNGV. Trimming took off 6 bases at V and 5 bases at J, with 8 bases between the two ends. The DNA for the CDR3 is TGTGCCAGCAGGCATAAGCACAATGAGCAGTTCTTC. Protein: CASRHKHNEQFF.

This clone has only a few counts. The chain uses TRBV6-1 and TRBJ2-7; the match to TRBD1 covers 12 bases. The CDR3 is 13 residues long. Per the germline V gene, CDR1 is MNHNS and CDR2 is SASEGT. V trimming: 9 bases; J trimming: 7 bases; junction bases outside the gene matches: 7. CDR3 nucleotides: TGTGCCAGTCCGGGACAGGGGGCGAGGGAGCAGTACTTC. Encoded protein: CASPGQGAREQYF.

V is TRBV18 and J is TRBJ2-1; 12 bases line up with TRBD2. The J segment lost 0 bases and the V segment lost 3 bases, leaving 6 bases of the junction unmatched. Germline-derived CDR1 and CDR2 are KGHSH and LQKENI. CDR3 size: 18 residues. The CDR3, as DNA: TGTGCCAGCTCACCTTTAGCTAGCGGGAGGGGCTCCTACAATGAGCAGTTCTTC. This translates into CASSPLASGRGSYNEQFF.

The chain is built from TRBV4-1 and TRBJ2-4, with D tentatively TRBD1 (7 bases). The CDR3 totals 15 residues. V was shortened by 1 base and J by 8 bases, with 15 bases between the two germline ends. The V gene's germline CDR1 is MGHRA and CDR2 YSYEKL. CDR3 sequence: CASSQVQGGWDIQYF. CDR3 in DNA: TGCGCCAGCAGCCAAGTTCAGGGGGGATGGGACATTCAGTACTTC.

J is TRBJ2-1 and V is TRBV18; TRBD2 aligns across 8 bases. Germline CDR1 reads KGHSH; CDR2 reads LQKENI. The CDR3 contains 17 residues. V lost 0 bases, J lost 3 bases, and 7 bases stayed unmatched. This CDR3 reads CASSPPSGRADYNEQFF. CDR3 DNA sequence: TGTGCCAGCTCACCACCATCCGGGAGGGCGGACTACAATGAGCAGTTCTTC. Full variable domain (missing parts from reference TRBV18 and TRBJ2-1): NAGVMQNPRHLVRRRGQEARLRCSPMKGHSHVYWYRQLPEEGLKFMVYLQKENIIDESGMPKERFSAEFPKEGPSILRIQQVVRGDSAAYFCASSPPSGRADYNEQFFGPGTRLTVL.

CDR3: CASSTSGGASGEQYF. The CDR3 nucleotides are TGCGCCAGCTCTACTTCAGGGGGCGCGTCGGGTGAGCAGTACTTC. V is TRBV5-1 and J is TRBJ2-7; 8 positions match TRBD1. This CDR3 is 15 amino acids long. Germline CDR1 SGHRS, CDR2 YFSETQ. The junction had 16 bases not matched to a gene; V was cut back by 7 bases and J by 7 bases.

Concerning this clone: Compared with germline, one end of the junction differs, possibly owing to a read error. The chain combines TRBV5-1 with TRBJ2-7; TRBD1 matches at 9 bases. This CDR3 region has 14 residues. CDR1 SGHRS and CDR2 YFSETQ come from the germline V gene. The CDR3 reads CAGSPRTGAGEQYF. The CDR3 coding sequence is TGCGCCGGCAGTCCGAGGACAGGGGCAGGCGAGCAGTACTTC.

The chain links TRBV6-5 to TRBJ1-4; D ambiguous. This CDR3 has 14 amino acids. Germline CDR1 MNHEY, CDR2 SVGAGI. V was pared by 5 bases and J by 8 bases, with 15 bases between. The CDR3 DNA reads TGTGCCAGCAGTCCCAGGTCACCGGGGGAAAAACTGTTTTTT. Protein: CASSPRSPGEKLFF.

The rearrangement joins TRBV28 to TRBJ2-5, with 11 bases identical to TRBD1. J lost 5 bases, V lost 1 base, and 9 bases had no gene match. The CDR3 is 17 residues long. Germline V gene lookup returns CDR1 MDHEN and CDR2 SYDVKM. CDR3 protein: CASSLYGGTGGTETQYF. In DNA, the CDR3 is TGTGCCAGCAGTTTATATGGTGGGACAGGGGGGACGGAGACCCAGTACTTC.

Concerning this clone: A read error may produce the germline difference seen at one junction end. The rearrangement joins TRBV7-9 to TRBJ1-4; 12 nucleotides match TRBD1. CDR1 and CDR2 (germline): SEHNR, FQNEAQ (reference sequence). The CDR3 has 17 amino acids. In DNA form, the CDR3 reads TGTTCCAGCAGCCCAGGGACAGGGGGCTTAGGGAATGAAAAACTGTTTTTT. It yields the protein CSSSPGTGGLGNEKLFF. The variable domain in full, with the rest retrieved from reference TRBV7-9 and TRBJ1-4, is DTGVSQNPRHKITKRGQNVTFRCDPISEHNRLYWYRQTLGQGPEFLTYFQNEAQLEKSRLLSDRFSAERPKGSFSTLEIQRTEQGDSAMYLCSSSPGTGGLGNEKLFFGSGTQLSVL.

This clone was recorded once. DNA for the CDR3: TGCGCCAGCAGCTCGGGGAGTAGGGAGACCCAGTACTTC. This codes for CASSSGSRETQYF. The V gene is TRBV5-1, the J gene TRBJ2-5; the D gene is possibly TRBD2 (5 bases). CDR3 size: 13 residues. Germline CDR1 and CDR2: SGHRS and YFSETQ. Trimming removed 3 bases at V and 5 bases at J, with 11 bases between.